These 27 T cell receptor beta chains originate from one sample sequenced in a study of CD8 T cells in Susac syndrome. RNA in amounts of roughly 0.5 to 1 ug was reverse transcribed with random hexamers. TCRdb reprocessed the immunoSEQ multiplex PCR reads via MiXCR and lists one record per CDR3 protein. This table has about 300,000 distinct CDR3 sequences, under 95% appearing once. The source material was CD4+ T cells from PBMCs. Source of these receptors: a human donor with multiple sclerosis.

V gene TRBV25-1 combines with J gene TRBJ1-1; the D is unclear. V lost 0 bases and J 6 bases, leaving 11 bases between the germline ends. Germline lookup yields CDR1 MGHDK and CDR2 SYGVNS. CDR3 length equals 14 residues. CDR3 region: CASSEYLGSAEAFF. The CDR3 coding sequence is TGTGCCAGCAGTGAATATCTGGGGTCGGCTGAAGCTTTCTTT.

CDR3 bases: TGTGCCAGCAGTGGCCAAGGACAGGTTACAGATACGCAGTATTTT. Amino acids: CASSGQGQVTDTQYF. The chain uses TRBV2 and TRBJ2-3, with 7 bases matching TRBD1. With V trimmed by 4 bases and J by 3 bases, 7 bases remained unmatched. The CDR3 is 15 amino acids. Germline-derived CDR1 and CDR2 are SNHLY and FYNNEI.

The rearrangement links TRBV7-9 to TRBJ1-1; 9 bases line up with TRBD1. After removal of 0 bases from V and 8 bases from J, the junction contained 13 bases not matched to a gene. The germline gives CDR1 SEHNR, CDR2 FQNEAQ (reference sequence). The length of the CDR3 is 17 residues. The CDR3 is CASSLALGGQGQIEAFF. The CDR3 coding sequence is TGTGCCAGCAGCTTAGCCCTTGGGGGACAGGGACAAATCGAAGCTTTCTTT.

This chain joins TRBV20-1 and TRBJ1-5, with D uncertain. The CDR3 is made up of 15 amino acids. Per the germline V gene, CDR1 is DFQATT and CDR2 is SNEGSKA (reference sequence). Trimming removed 3 bases from V and 4 bases from J, with 16 bases in between. The DNA for the CDR3 is TGCAGTGCTAGCTCCCCTTTTGGTACGAATCAGCCCCAGCATTTT. Encoded protein: CSASSPFGTNQPQHF.

The V and J genes are TRBV6-6 and TRBJ1-5; 9 nucleotides match TRBD1. The V and J ends lost 4 bases and 4 bases, in that order; junction bases with no gene match: 8. This CDR3 is built from 16 residues. Germline V gene sequence: CDR1 MNHNY, CDR2 SVGAGI (reference sequence). CDR3 in amino acids: CASSSGQGGWNQPQHF. Written as DNA, the CDR3 is TGTGCCAGCAGTTCGGGACAGGGCGGGTGGAATCAGCCCCAGCATTTT.

To note about this clonotype: Sequence at one end of the junction differs from germline and may be a read error. The V and J genes are TRBV12-3 or TRBV12-4 and TRBJ1-1; 7 nucleotides match TRBD1. CDR3 length: 16 amino acids. DNA for the CDR3: TGTGCCAGCAGTTCCTACCCGGGACAGCTGAACACTGAAGTTTTCTTT. It is translated as CASSSYPGQLNTEVFF.

For this clonotype: The junction does not match germline at one end; this may be a read error. V is TRBV23-1 and J is TRBJ1-5; TRBD1 agrees at 7 bases. TRBV23-1 is identified as an open reading frame with a role that is uncertain. This CDR3 contains 19 residues. The CDR3 protein is CASSARSGRGTYSDQPQHF. The CDR3 nucleotides read TGCGCCAGCAGCGCCCGGTCGGGCAGGGGGACTTATAGCGATCAGCCCCAGCATTTT.

V is TRBV19 and J is TRBJ2-1; tentative D call: TRBD2 (6 bases). Germline V gene sequence: CDR1 LNHDA, CDR2 SQIVND (reference sequence). V gave up 7 bases and J gave up 4 bases, with 17 bases separating them. The CDR3 is 15 amino acids. The CDR3 reads CASTPGRGPYNEQFF. The CDR3 DNA is TGTGCCAGTACCCCTGGGCGGGGCCCATACAATGAGCAGTTCTTC.

The V and J genes are TRBV12-3 or TRBV12-4 and TRBJ2-4, with 11 positions matching TRBD2. The CDR3 is made up of 16 amino acids. Trimming removed 5 bases from V and 3 bases from J; junction bases left unmatched: 6. The CDR3: CASSTGLAGGKNIQYF. The CDR3 bases are TGTGCCAGCAGTACCGGACTAGCGGGTGGCAAAAACATTCAGTACTTC.

The chain uses TRBV29-1 and TRBJ2-7, with 10 bases that match TRBD1. Germline V gene sequence: CDR1 SQVTM, CDR2 ANQGSEA. This CDR3 has 14 amino acids. The J segment lost 0 bases and the V segment lost 4 bases, leaving 3 bases of the junction unmatched. The DNA of the CDR3 is TGCAGCGTTGGCCGGACAGGGGGCTCCTACGAGCAGTACTTC. Translated, it gives CSVGRTGGSYEQYF.

The rearrangement joins TRBV25-1 to TRBJ1-6, with 8 nucleotides matching TRBD1. Trimming took 9 bases from V and 8 from J; bases not matched to a gene: 6. CDR1 is MGHDK and CDR2 is SYGVNS in the germline V gene. This CDR3 spans 13 amino acids. CDR3 nucleotides: TGTGCCAGTCGGACAGGGTACGATTCACCCCTCCACTTT. It yields the protein CASRTGYDSPLHF.

The J gene is TRBJ2-1, the V gene TRBV4-2, with D perhaps TRBD2 (6 bases). The length of the CDR3 is 15 residues. The V gene's germline CDR1 is LGHNA and CDR2 YNFKEQ. Trimming shortened V by 4 bases and J by 4 bases, and 14 bases separated the two germline ends. CDR3 in DNA: TGTGCCAGCAGCCGCCGACTAGAGGGGTACAATGAGCAGTTCTTC. It is translated as CASSRRLEGYNEQFF.

The rearrangement links TRBV20-1 to TRBJ2-1, with 8 bases lining up with TRBD1. V trimming: 7 bases; J trimming: 4 bases; junction bases outside the gene matches: 9. Germline V gene lookup returns CDR1 DFQATT and CDR2 SNEGSKA (reference sequence). The CDR3 has 14 amino acids. The CDR3, as DNA: TGCAGTGTTTGGCAGGGGGCGGGATACAATGAGCAGTTCTTC. Its protein product is CSVWQGAGYNEQFF.

This chain connects TRBV12-3 or TRBV12-4 to TRBJ1-2, with a possible D match to TRBD1 (6 bases). V lost 6 bases and J 5 bases, leaving 10 bases between the germline ends. The CDR3 spans 12 residues. CDR3 bases: TGTGCCAGCAGCTACAGGGCTTATGGCTACACCTTC. Translating it yields CASSYRAYGYTF.

This chain uses TRBV3-1 with TRBJ2-7; D is unclear. The germline V gene has CDR1 LGHDT and CDR2 YNNKEL (reference sequence). CDR3 length: 11 amino acids. V gave up 4 bases and J gave up 6 bases, with 7 bases separating them. In DNA form, the CDR3 reads TGTGCCAGCAGCCGCAATTCCGAGCAGTACTTC. Encoded protein: CASSRNSEQYF.

V usage is TRBV12-3 or TRBV12-4 and J usage is TRBJ1-2, with unresolved D. CDR3 length equals 15 residues. The V end was cut by 1 base, the J end by 2 bases, with 11 bases between. For the CDR3, the DNA is TGTGCCAGCAGTTTAGGAGGGATGCTAAACTATGGCTACACCTTC. Protein sequence: CASSLGGMLNYGYTF.

This clonotype was seen a single time. The V call is TRBV15, the J call TRBJ1-1, with D tentatively TRBD1 (6 bases). The CDR3 has 14 amino acids. V was shortened by 4 bases and J by 1 base, with 10 bases between the two germline ends. Germline-derived CDR1 and CDR2 are LNHNV and YYDKDF (reference sequence). The CDR3 bases are TGTGCCACCAGCACCGGACAGAGGAACACTGAAGCTTTCTTT. It codes for CATSTGQRNTEAFF.

A few counts support this clonotype. This chain joins TRBV12-3 or TRBV12-4 and TRBJ2-7; D is uncertain. Trimming removed 6 bases from V and 0 bases from J, with 6 bases in between. This CDR3 is 12 amino acids long. In DNA, the CDR3 is TGTGCCAGCAGGGGTTACTCCTACGAGCAGTACTTC. As protein: CASRGYSYEQYF.

As to this clonotype: A junction boundary mismatches the germline segment, possibly from a read error. This rearrangement joins TRBV20-1 to TRBJ2-5; TRBD1 matches 7 bases. From germline, CDR1 is DFQATT and CDR2 SNEGSKA (reference sequence). The CDR3 runs to 13 residues. CDR3 sequence reads: CSARERGRETQYF. The CDR3 coding sequence is TGCAGTGCCAGAGAGAGGGGGCGGGAGACCCAGTACTTC.

The V call is TRBV21-1, the J call TRBJ1-1. TRBV21-1 is deemed a pseudogene. This CDR3 comprises 10 residues. For the CDR3, the DNA is TGTGCCAGTCTTTGGAGGCAAGCTTTCTTT. It codes for CASLWRQAFF.

The V gene is TRBV4-1, the J gene TRBJ1-2, with 11 bases lining up with TRBD1. CDR1 MGHRA and CDR2 YSYEKL come from the germline V gene. The CDR3 covers 15 residues. V shed 2 bases, J shed 3 bases, and the junction held 2 bases outside the gene matches. This chain's CDR3 is CASSQPGQGDYGYTF. CDR3 nucleotide sequence: TGCGCCAGCAGCCAACCGGGACAGGGGGACTATGGCTACACCTTC.

V usage is TRBV2 and J usage is TRBJ1-2; D gene ambiguous. CDR3 length equals 14 residues. CDR1 is SNHLY and CDR2 is FYNNEI in the germline V gene. Trimming took 2 bases from V and 5 from J, leaving 12 bases between them. The CDR3 nucleotides read TGTGCCAGCAGTGAACAGGCGACTGATTATGGCTACACCTTC. This codes for CASSEQATDYGYTF.

CDR3 sequence (DNA): TGTGCCAGCAGTGCCCCGGCGGGACTAATCTACGAGCAGTACTTC. Translating gives CASSAPAGLIYEQYF. The rearrangement links TRBV6-2 or TRBV6-3 to TRBJ2-7; TRBD2 agrees at 7 bases. The CDR3 totals 15 residues. Germline V gene sequence: CDR1 MNHEY, CDR2 SVGEGT. V was clipped by 5 bases and J by 3 bases; unmatched bases: 10.

The chain is built from TRBV12-3 or TRBV12-4 and TRBJ2-7; D is possibly TRBD2 (6 bases). The CDR3 is made up of 14 amino acids. The V and J ends lost 6 bases and 2 bases respectively, with 14 bases between them. CDR3 sequence reads: CASSPAREPYEQYF. For the CDR3, the DNA is TGTGCCAGCAGCCCTGCCCGGGAGCCCTACGAGCAGTACTTC.

The CDR3 loop reads CASSKGHQETQYF. The CDR3 DNA reads TGTGCCAGCAGCAAGGGACACCAAGAGACCCAGTACTTC. The chain uses TRBV28 and TRBJ2-5; the D call may be TRBD1 or TRBD2 (5 bases each). V was cut by 6 bases and J by 0 bases, with 8 bases left in between. The CDR3 is made up of 13 amino acids. Germline V gene data show CDR1 as MDHEN and CDR2 as SYDVKM.

The chain links TRBV7-3 to TRBJ2-1; 8 bases align to TRBD2. V shed 2 bases, J shed 4 bases, and the junction held 7 bases outside the gene matches. The CDR3 extends over 16 amino acids. Germline V gene data show CDR1 as SGHTA and CDR2 as FQGTGA. CDR3 nucleotide sequence: TGTGCCAGCAGCTTATTTAATAGCGGGGTATACAATGAGCAGTTCTTC. Its protein is CASSLFNSGVYNEQFF.

This clonotype was seen a handful of times. The V gene is TRBV2, the J gene TRBJ2-7, with TRBD2 identical over 11 bases. The CDR3 spans 14 residues. With V trimmed by 9 bases and J by 4 bases, 8 bases remained unmatched. Germline V gene data show CDR1 as SNHLY and CDR2 as FYNNEI. The CDR3 spells CASQLAGVGYEQYF. Here the CDR3 DNA reads TGTGCCAGTCAACTAGCGGGAGTTGGGTACGAGCAGTACTTC.